A single sample is the source of the 29 T cell receptor beta chains below, sequenced in a study of early T cells in non-severe SARS-CoV-2 infection. TCRdb fed the 5' RACE reads into MiXCR, producing one record per CDR3 protein. The table has 45,000 to 50,000 distinct CDR3 sequences, around 6.5% seen once. The input for sequencing was whole blood, taken at baseline. These receptors originate from an adult who was a healthcare worker with PCR-confirmed SARS-CoV-2 infection or an uninfected control (not recorded which).

This clonotype occurred a few times. The rearrangement joins TRBV4-2 to TRBJ2-1; D call uncertain. Trimming took 1 base from V and 7 from J, leaving 11 bases between them. The CDR3 loop spans 14 amino acids. Germline V CDR1 and CDR2: LGHNA, YNFKEQ. The CDR3 DNA reads TGTGCCAGCAGCCAAGGGGGTTCCATGAATGAGCAGTTCTTC. Translation: CASSQGGSMNEQFF.

This clonotype was seen more than once but under ten times. The CDR3 DNA is TGTGCCAGCTCACCTAGGGACAGTGGGAACACTGAAGCTTTCTTT. It translates to CASSPRDSGNTEAFF. The genes are TRBV18 and TRBJ1-1, with 7 bases aligning to TRBD1. CDR1 and CDR2 from the germline V gene are KGHSH and LQKENI. Trimming took 3 bases from V and 1 from J; bases not matched to a gene: 5. CDR3 length equals 15 residues.

This CDR3 reads CASGETGALYNEQFF. The CDR3 bases are TGTGCCAGCGGGGAGACAGGGGCACTCTACAATGAGCAGTTCTTC. The chain couples TRBV2 to TRBJ2-1; the match to TRBD1 covers 8 bases. Trimming at V came to 8 bases and at J to 3 bases, leaving 9 bases not matched to a gene. The CDR3 spans 15 residues. Germline V gene sequence: CDR1 SNHLY, CDR2 FYNNEI.

V gene TRBV6-5 combines with J gene TRBJ2-3, with D perhaps being TRBD1 or TRBD2 (5 bases each). The CDR3 length is 14 residues. CDR1 and CDR2 from the germline V gene are MNHEY and SVGAGI. Trimming shortened V by 5 bases and J by 4 bases, and 13 bases separated the two germline ends. CDR3 DNA sequence: TGTGCCAGCAGTCCTCGGGACCTTCCAGATACGCAGTATTTT. It translates to CASSPRDLPDTQYF.

This clonotype has only a few counts. V is TRBV7-2 and J is TRBJ1-3, with D uncertain. V lost 4 bases to trimming and J lost 5 bases, with 9 bases between them. The CDR3 totals 13 residues. CDR1 and CDR2 (germline): SGHTA, FQGNSA. In DNA form, the CDR3 reads TGTGCCAGCAGCTCCTTCCGCCGAAACACCATATATTTT. Its protein is CASSSFRRNTIYF.

This clonotype has a count of ten or more. V is TRBV18 and J is TRBJ2-3; D is perhaps TRBD2 (6 bases). Trimming took 6 bases from V and 0 from J, leaving 13 bases between them. Germline CDR1 reads KGHSH; CDR2 reads LQKENI. The CDR3 length is 15 residues. The CDR3: CASSPGTQSTDTQYF. For the CDR3, the DNA is TGTGCCAGCTCCCCCGGGACTCAAAGCACAGATACGCAGTATTTT.

There are many counts of this clonotype. This sequence joins TRBV2 and TRBJ1-4, with 8 bases lining up with TRBD1. V shed 10 bases and J 2 bases; nucleotides not matched to a gene: 15. Germline V gene sequence: CDR1 SNHLY, CDR2 FYNNEI. This CDR3 comprises 17 residues. CDR3 sequence (DNA): TGTGCCACAGAACCGGGACAGGCATTGGCTACTAATGAAAAACTGTTTTTT. It translates to CATEPGQALATNEKLFF.

This clonotype was detected many times. The V and J genes are TRBV4-2 and TRBJ2-3; weak D call: TRBD2 (5 bases). V was clipped by 1 base and J by 2 bases, with 16 bases between them. Per the germline V gene, CDR1 is LGHNA and CDR2 is YNFKEQ. The CDR3 runs to 17 residues. Here the CDR3 reads CASSQARSVRDTDTQYF. Written as DNA, the CDR3 is TGTGCCAGCAGCCAAGCCCGGTCGGTTCGGGACACAGATACGCAGTATTTT.

This clonotype showed up just a few times. This rearrangement joins TRBV30 to TRBJ2-3; D perhaps matches TRBD1 (7 bases). The germline V gene has CDR1 GTSNPN and CDR2 SVGIG (reference sequence). The CDR3 sequence is 14 residues long. Trimming cost V 3 bases and J 2 bases, with 12 bases left between them. CDR3 loop: CAWSRGAYTDTQYF. The CDR3 DNA follows: TGTGCCTGGAGCAGGGGGGCATACACAGATACGCAGTATTTT.

This clonotype appeared a few times. At one boundary the junction diverges from the germline segment, which might be a read error. The rearrangement links TRBV28 to TRBJ2-5, with TRBD2 matching over 9 bases. This CDR3 region has 14 residues. Germline V CDR1 and CDR2: MDHEN, SYDVKM. CDR3 sequence: CASSRGGDQDTQYF. The DNA for the CDR3 is TGTGCCAGCAGCCGCGGGGGGGACCAAGATACCCAGTACTTC. Drawing the rest from reference TRBV28 and TRBJ2-5, the complete variable domain is DVKVTQSSRYLVKRTGEKVFLECVQDMDHENMFWYRQDPGLGLRLIYFSYDVKMKEKGDIPEGYSVSREKKERFSLILESASTNQTSMYLCASSRGGDQDTQYFGPGTRLLVL.

CDR3 loop: CASSQKGGAYEQYF. The DNA of the CDR3 is TGTGCCAGCAGCCAAAAGGGCGGTGCCTACGAGCAGTACTTC. This chain uses TRBV7-9 with TRBJ2-7; D is ambiguous. Germline V CDR1 and CDR2: SEHNR, FQNEAQ (reference sequence). The CDR3 runs 14 residues. Trimming took off 5 bases at V and 2 bases at J, with 13 bases between the two ends.

This clonotype was found many times. The CDR3 region has the DNA TGCAGTGCTCCCCCAATGAGGAGCTCCTACGAGCAGTACTTC. It is translated as CSAPPMRSSYEQYF. The rearrangement joins TRBV20-1 to TRBJ2-7, with D unclear. Trimming shortened V by 5 bases and J by 0 bases, and 14 bases separated the two germline ends. This CDR3 comprises 14 residues. Germline CDR1 is DFQATT and CDR2 is SNEGSKA (reference sequence).

This clonotype was seen more than once but under ten times. This chain connects TRBV11-3 to TRBJ2-2; D gene unclear. This CDR3 comprises 15 residues. Germline-derived CDR1 and CDR2 are SGHNT and YENEEA. V was pared by 3 bases and J by 1 base, with 9 bases between. The CDR3 spells CASSFYDGNTGELFF. Written as DNA, the CDR3 is TGTGCCAGCAGCTTCTACGACGGGAACACCGGGGAGCTGTTTTTT.

V usage is TRBV7-2 and J usage is TRBJ1-1, with D perhaps matching TRBD1 (6 bases). Trimming cost V 5 bases and J 3 bases, with 16 bases left between them. CDR1 SGHTA and CDR2 FQGNSA come from the germline V gene. This CDR3 comprises 15 residues. The CDR3 sequence is CASSPSWGGDTEAFF. CDR3 nucleotides: TGTGCCAGCAGCCCCTCCTGGGGGGGCGACACTGAAGCTTTCTTT.

This chain uses TRBV16 with TRBJ2-2, with unresolved D. The CDR3 is made up of 13 amino acids. Trimming stripped 2 bases from V and 4 bases from J, with 5 bases between. Germline V gene lookup returns CDR1 KGHSY and CDR2 FQNENV. CDR3 residues: CASSQNPTGELFF. CDR3 coding DNA: TGTGCCAGCAGCCAAAATCCCACCGGGGAGCTGTTTTTT.

Ten or more counts support this clonotype. The rearrangement uses TRBV7-2 and TRBJ2-1, with 8 bases lining up with TRBD2. The germline V gene has CDR1 SGHTA and CDR2 FQGNSA. The ends lost 1 base at V and 2 bases at J; junction bases unmatched: 4. The CDR3 has 16 amino acids. The CDR3 coding sequence is TGTGCCAGCAGCTTAGTGGCGGGGGGCACCTACAATGAGCAGTTCTTC. This encodes CASSLVAGGTYNEQFF.

The V call is TRBV7-2, the J call TRBJ2-7, with TRBD1 as a possible D gene (7 bases). Trimming removed 2 bases at V and 6 bases at J, with 17 bases between. The CDR3 has 15 residues. Germline values: CDR1 SGHTA, CDR2 FQGNSA. The CDR3 spells CASSLMEGARFEQYF. The CDR3 coding sequence is TGTGCCAGCAGCTTAATGGAGGGGGCGCGTTTCGAGCAGTACTTC.

This sequence joins TRBV20-1 and TRBJ2-2; 7 bases match TRBD2. The germline gives CDR1 DFQATT, CDR2 SNEGSKA (reference sequence). The CDR3 runs 16 residues. Trimming cost V 0 bases and J 7 bases; bases outside gene matches: 11. The DNA for the CDR3 is TGCAGTGCTAGAGATGGTAGCGGGCAGCGGGGCGGGGAGCTGTTTTTT. Translated, it gives CSARDGSGQRGGELFF.

This clonotype was picked up many times. This CDR3 reads CSARDKGFPMNTEAFF. CDR3 bases: TGCAGTGCTAGAGATAAGGGTTTCCCCATGAACACTGAAGCTTTCTTT. The chain couples TRBV20-1 to TRBJ1-1, with D unresolved. CDR1 DFQATT and CDR2 SNEGSKA come from the germline V gene (reference sequence). The V end lost 0 bases, the J end lost 0 bases, and 14 bases lay between the germline ends. The CDR3 covers 16 residues.

The chain carries TRBV19 and TRBJ2-7, with D perhaps assigned TRBD1 or TRBD2 (7 bases each). From germline, CDR1 is LNHDA and CDR2 SQIVND (reference sequence). This CDR3 comprises 13 residues. V lost 7 bases and J lost 8, with 18 bases in between. The CDR3, as DNA: TGTGCCAGTACCCCAGGGGGGGTTTACCAGCAGTACTTC. This encodes CASTPGGVYQQYF.

Many counts were recorded for this clonotype. CDR3 DNA sequence: TGTGCCAGCAGTTTTAGGGTGGTGGGAGTAGCAAATCAGGCTTTCTTT. Protein: CASSFRVVGVANQAFF. The rearrangement uses TRBV12-3 or TRBV12-4 and TRBJ1-1; unclear D gene. Trimming left V 3 bases short and J 11 bases short, with 25 bases between. This CDR3 contains 16 residues.

This clonotype showed up many times. V is TRBV30 and J is TRBJ1-5; D uncertain. The CDR3 loop spans 13 amino acids. Germline V gives CDR1 GTSNPN, CDR2 SVGIG (reference sequence). Trimming stripped 0 bases from V and 3 bases from J, with 6 bases between. CDR3 amino acids: CAWSVGPNQPQHF. The CDR3 DNA reads as TGTGCCTGGAGTGTAGGCCCCAATCAGCCCCAGCATTTT.

This clonotype was detected a few times. It may be a read error: a sequence one base away is much more abundant. V usage is TRBV6-2 or TRBV6-3 and J usage is TRBJ1-1; 8 bases line up with TRBD1. J lost 6 bases, V lost 6 bases, and 6 bases had no gene match. The germline CDR1 and CDR2 sequences are MNHEY and SVGEGT. CDR3 length equals 13 residues. As DNA, the CDR3 is TGTGCCAGCAGATACAGGGGGGGCTCTGAAGCTTTCTTT. This translates into CASRYRGGSEAFF.

At least ten counts were recorded for this clonotype. The chain employs TRBV4-3 and TRBJ2-7; 9 nucleotides agree with TRBD1. This CDR3 contains 14 residues. After removal of 2 bases from V and 7 bases from J, the junction contained 6 bases not matched to a gene. In germline, CDR1 is LGHNA, CDR2 YSLEER. The CDR3 loop is CASSQNRGLREQYF. For the CDR3, the DNA is TGCGCCAGCAGCCAAAACAGGGGGCTGCGGGAGCAGTACTTC.

In this sample, this clonotype turned up many times. This chain uses TRBV3-1 with TRBJ1-2; D might be TRBD1 (5 bases). Trimming took 4 bases from V and 5 from J, leaving 17 bases between them. Germline V CDR1 and CDR2: LGHDT, YNNKEL (reference sequence). This CDR3 comprises 15 residues. Here the CDR3 reads CASSRVGADFYGYTF. CDR3 nucleotide sequence: TGTGCCAGCAGCCGGGTCGGGGCTGACTTTTATGGCTACACCTTC.

This clonotype was seen ten or more times. CDR3 nucleotides: TGCAGCGTTGCAACAGCTTCGAACACCGGGGAGCTGTTTTTT. It yields the protein CSVATASNTGELFF. V gene TRBV29-1 combines with J gene TRBJ2-2; D not certain. Between the trimmed V and J ends, which lost 4 bases and 0 bases, there was a span of 9 bases. In germline, CDR1 is SQVTM, CDR2 ANQGSEA. CDR3 length: 14 amino acids.

V is TRBV7-9 and J is TRBJ1-1; D gene unclear. V lost 5 bases and J lost 8, with 9 bases in between. Germline CDR1 reads SEHNR; CDR2 reads FQNEAQ (reference sequence). The CDR3 length is 11 residues. CDR3 residues: CASSVITEAFF. The CDR3 nucleotides read TGTGCCAGCAGCGTCATTACCGAAGCTTTCTTT.

This clonotype was seen repeatedly, ten times or more. The genes are TRBV7-2 and TRBJ2-1; tentative D call: TRBD2 (7 bases). The CDR3 runs to 15 residues. The germline V gene encodes CDR1 SGHTA and CDR2 FQGNSA. Trimming cost V 2 bases and J 6 bases, with 14 bases left between them. CDR3 bases: TGTGCCAGCAGCTTAAGGGGGGGGTCCCCCAATGAGCAGTTCTTC. Residues: CASSLRGGSPNEQFF.

This clonotype was seen at least ten times. The V gene is TRBV12-5, the J gene TRBJ1-1, with 7 bases identical to TRBD1. Germline V lookup: CDR1 LGHNT, CDR2 FRNRAP. The CDR3 spans 14 residues. V shed 5 bases, J shed 1 base, and the junction held 4 bases outside the gene matches. The DNA for the CDR3 is TGTGCTAGTGGTCTGACAGGGTCGAACACTGAAGCTTTCTTT. It yields the protein CASGLTGSNTEAFF. The variable domain in full, with the rest retrieved from reference TRBV12-5 and TRBJ1-1, is DARVTQTPRHKVTEMGQEVTMRCQPILGHNTVFWYRQTMMQGLELLAYFRNRAPLDDSGMPKDRFSAEMPDATLATLKIQPSEPRDSAVYFCASGLTGSNTEAFFGQGTRLTVV.